The 27 T cell receptor beta chains given below trace back to one sample, sequenced in a study of Ad26.COV2.S vaccination and SARS-CoV-2 variants. TCRdb's copy holds only in-frame clones and misses some; the assay was immunoSEQ multiplex PCR. The sample contains roughly 300,000 clones, 65% to 90% of which appear only once. Treatment here: 19 received Ad26.COV2.S at low or high dose, single or two shots; about 5 received placebo; per-sample allocation not given. The study sampled participants on day 63 after the first vaccine or placebo injection. The input for sequencing was peripheral blood, taken in a trial of Ad26.COV2.S vaccine versus placebo. The receptors shown here come from a person between 18 and 59 years old who received the Ad26.COV2.S COVID-19 vaccine or a placebo.

J is TRBJ2-2 and V is TRBV27, with a tentative D call TRBD2 (5 bases). V gave up 3 bases and J gave up 5 bases, with 7 bases separating them. Germline V gene lookup returns CDR1 MNHEY and CDR2 SMNVEV (reference sequence). CDR3 length: 13 amino acids. This CDR3 is CASSFTRTGELFF. CDR3 DNA: TGTGCCAGCAGTTTCACTAGGACCGGGGAGCTGTTTTTT.

The chain recombines TRBV6-5 with TRBJ2-2; D gene ambiguous. With 6 bases removed from V and 0 bases from J, the gap between germline ends came to 11 bases. The CDR3 extends over 15 amino acids. Germline assignment: CDR1 MNHEY and CDR2 SVGAGI. The CDR3 here is CASSPSSPNTGELFF. The CDR3 region has the DNA TGTGCCAGCAGCCCCAGTTCCCCGAACACCGGGGAGCTGTTTTTT.

The chain recombines TRBV28 with TRBJ1-1; no clear D. V was pared by 2 bases and J by 8 bases, with 15 bases between. This CDR3 contains 14 residues. Germline V gene sequence: CDR1 MDHEN, CDR2 SYDVKM. The CDR3 spells CASSLPGRTPEAFF. CDR3 DNA: TGTGCCAGCAGTTTACCTGGCCGGACCCCAGAAGCTTTCTTT.

On this clone: This same CDR3 is encoded by further DNA sequences in the sample. The chain recombines TRBV28 with TRBJ2-3; 8 nucleotides match TRBD2. With V trimmed by 8 bases and J by 1 base, 5 bases remained unmatched. CDR1 and CDR2 (germline): MDHEN, SYDVKM. CDR3 length: 14 amino acids. CDR3 DNA: TGTGCCAGCGGAAGCGGGGGCCGCACAGATACGCAGTATTTT. It specifies CASGSGGRTDTQYF.

This chain links TRBV9 with TRBJ1-1, with no clear D. Trimming shortened V by 8 bases and J by 6 bases, and 20 bases separated the two germline ends. Germline V gene data show CDR1 as SGDLS and CDR2 as YYNGEE. The CDR3 runs to 14 residues. The DNA for the CDR3 is TGTGCCAGTAACGTAGGCCCCACGGGCGCTGAAGCTTTCTTT. This sequence encodes CASNVGPTGAEAFF.

The gene calls are TRBV2 and TRBJ1-4, with D possibly being TRBD1 (5 bases). The CDR3 covers 15 residues. Germline lookup yields CDR1 SNHLY and CDR2 FYNNEI. V was cut by 8 bases and J by 0 bases, with 13 bases left in between. The CDR3 sequence: CASRPDIATNEKLFF. CDR3 DNA sequence: TGTGCCAGCCGGCCGGACATTGCAACTAATGAAAAACTGTTTTTT.

This chain connects TRBV10-3 to TRBJ1-1; possible D gene TRBD1, 5 bases. Trimming left V 0 bases short and J 8 bases short, with 16 bases between. CDR1 ENHRY and CDR2 SYGVKD come from the germline V gene. The CDR3 sequence is 15 residues long. The CDR3 region has the DNA TGTGCCATCAGTGAGTCGGGACCCCCCTATCGAGAAGCTTTCTTT. Amino acids: CAISESGPPYREAFF.

V is TRBV4-3 and J is TRBJ2-1; 7 nucleotides agree with TRBD2. This CDR3 has 18 residues. V was clipped by 3 bases and J by 10 bases; unmatched bases: 21. Germline CDR1 reads LGHNA; CDR2 reads YSLEER. CDR3 loop: CASSQNLGGGVGHWEQFF. Written as DNA, the CDR3 is TGCGCCAGCAGCCAGAACCTGGGGGGGGGAGTTGGGCATTGGGAGCAGTTCTTC.

The rearrangement joins TRBV6-5 to TRBJ2-1; 9 bases line up with TRBD1. Germline lookup yields CDR1 MNHEY and CDR2 SVGAGI. This CDR3 is 15 amino acids long. J was trimmed by 2 bases and V by 6 bases; bases with no gene match: 5. The CDR3 loop is CASSLRQGAYNEQFF. Written as DNA, the CDR3 is TGTGCCAGCAGCTTACGACAGGGGGCCTACAATGAGCAGTTCTTC.

This chain's CDR3 is CASSFLRQGTSYEQYF. The CDR3 nucleotides read TGTGCCAGCAGTTTCCTCCGACAGGGGACCTCCTACGAGCAGTACTTC. This chain joins TRBV28 and TRBJ2-7; 8 bases match TRBD1. V lost 3 bases to trimming and J lost 0 bases; unmatched junction nucleotides: 7. The V gene's germline CDR1 is MDHEN and CDR2 SYDVKM. The CDR3 runs to 16 residues.

The chain links TRBV5-5 to TRBJ1-2; the match to TRBD1 covers 8 bases. Per germline, CDR1 SGHKS and CDR2 YYEKEE (reference sequence). The CDR3 is made up of 14 amino acids. The J segment lost 2 bases and the V segment lost 1 base, leaving 1 base of the junction unmatched. The CDR3 bases are TGTGCCAGCAGCTTGACAGGGGGAAACTATGGCTACACCTTC. This sequence encodes CASSLTGGNYGYTF.

This sequence joins TRBV9 and TRBJ2-5; D is undetermined. Trimming took 0 bases from V and 0 from J, leaving 9 bases between them. The CDR3 runs to 15 residues. Per germline, CDR1 SGDLS and CDR2 YYNGEE. The CDR3 DNA follows: TGTGCCAGCAGCGTAGGAACCAGGTACCAAGAGACCCAGTACTTC. It codes for CASSVGTRYQETQYF.

The chain employs TRBV5-1 and TRBJ1-2, with no clear D. Trimming left V 0 bases short and J 8 bases short, with 11 bases between. CDR3 length equals 13 residues. Germline V gene sequence: CDR1 SGHRS, CDR2 YFSETQ. Here the CDR3 DNA reads TGCGCCAGCAGCTTGGACAGCTCGAGCGGCTACACCTTC. Its translation is CASSLDSSSGYTF.

The chain has TRBV4-2 and TRBJ2-1; weak D call: TRBD2 (5 bases). Germline V gives CDR1 LGHNA, CDR2 YNFKEQ. The ends were cut back, 1 base at V and 0 bases at J, with 13 bases in the middle. The CDR3 sequence is 17 residues long. The CDR3 DNA reads as TGTGCCAGCAGCCAAGTTGGACTCCCGAGCTCCTACAATGAGCAGTTCTTC. This gives the protein CASSQVGLPSSYNEQFF.

V and J are TRBV19 and TRBJ1-5; D uncertain. From germline, CDR1 is LNHDA and CDR2 SQIVND (reference sequence). This CDR3 spans 15 amino acids. The V end lost 3 bases, the J end lost 3 bases, and 12 bases lay between the germline ends. The CDR3 DNA is TGTGCCAGTAGTATGGCCGTGGGATTCAATCAGCCCCAGCATTTT. Translating it yields CASSMAVGFNQPQHF.

The rearrangement links TRBV5-1 to TRBJ1-2, with unresolved D. The V end lost 1 base, the J end lost 8 bases, and 18 bases lay between the germline ends. The CDR3 runs 15 residues. Germline CDR1 SGHRS, CDR2 YFSETQ. In nucleotides, the CDR3 is TGCGCCAGCAGCTTGCACTGGCCTCCCGCTAGCGGCTACACCTTC. As protein: CASSLHWPPASGYTF. Full variable domain (outside the CDR3, taken from reference TRBV5-1 and TRBJ1-2): KAGVTQTPRYLIKTRGQQVTLSCSPISGHRSVSWYQQTPGQGLQFLFEYFSETQRNKGNFPGRFSGRQFSNSRSEMNVSTLELGDSALYLCASSLHWPPASGYTFGSGTRLTVV.

The rearrangement joins TRBV4-3 to TRBJ2-7; tentatively, D is TRBD1 (6 bases). Germline V gene lookup returns CDR1 LGHNA and CDR2 YSLEER. The CDR3 sequence is 13 residues long. V was clipped by 4 bases and J by 4 bases, with 11 bases between them. CDR3 coding DNA: TGCGCCAGCAGCCCCGAGAGGGGGTACGAGCAGTACTTC. Amino acid sequence: CASSPERGYEQYF.

V and J are TRBV6-2 or TRBV6-3 and TRBJ2-7; D is perhaps TRBD1 or TRBD2 (5 bases each). CDR3 size: 15 residues. Germline V gives CDR1 MNHEY, CDR2 SVGEGT. With 4 bases removed from V and 4 bases from J, the gap between germline ends came to 17 bases. CDR3 nucleotide sequence: TGTGCCAGCAGTTCAGCAGGGAGCAGCGTTTACGAGCAGTACTTC. Translating gives CASSSAGSSVYEQYF.

The sample holds one count of this clone. The gene calls are TRBV6-2 or TRBV6-3 and TRBJ2-7; the D gene could be TRBD1 or TRBD2 (6 bases each). This CDR3 has 16 residues. Germline CDR1 reads MNHEY; CDR2 reads SVGEGT. Trimming stripped 2 bases from V and 6 bases from J, with 20 bases between. The CDR3 sequence is CASSYELGGASPEQYF. CDR3 nucleotide sequence: TGTGCCAGCAGTTACGAATTGGGGGGCGCGTCACCCGAGCAGTACTTC.

The gene calls are TRBV3-1 (or the pseudogene TRBV3-2) and TRBJ2-1; D is uncertain. The CDR3 runs 15 residues. V lost 0 bases and J lost 8, with 14 bases in between. Germline V gene data show CDR1 as LGHDT and CDR2 as YNNKEL (reference sequence). CDR3: CASSQDHRPEDEQFF. CDR3 nucleotides: TGTGCCAGCAGCCAAGATCACAGACCTGAGGATGAGCAGTTCTTC.

The V and J genes are TRBV12-3 or TRBV12-4 and TRBJ2-3; 9 bases match TRBD2. The CDR3 spans 13 residues. Trimming at V came to 9 bases and at J to 6 bases, leaving 7 bases not matched to a gene. As DNA, the CDR3 is TGTGCCAGTAAGCGGGGGGCTGAGGATACGCAGTATTTT. Translation: CASKRGAEDTQYF.

In the case of this clone: Mismatch with germline at one junction end may stem from a read error. The rearrangement uses TRBV14 and TRBJ2-2, with 8 positions matching TRBD2. Germline CDR1 SGHDN, CDR2 FVKESK. The CDR3 runs 17 residues. DNA for the CDR3: TGTGCCAGCAGCCGGGGGGTGACTAGCGTTTTCACCGAGGAGCTGTTTTTT. Its protein is CASSRGVTSVFTEELFF.

The rearrangement uses TRBV5-1 and TRBJ1-2; D may be TRBD1 (5 bases). This CDR3 region has 15 residues. V lost 0 bases to trimming and J lost 0 bases, with 9 bases between them. Germline values: CDR1 SGHRS, CDR2 YFSETQ. In DNA, the CDR3 is TGCGCCAGCAGCTTGGAATCAGGGACTAACTATGGCTACACCTTC. This codes for CASSLESGTNYGYTF. Based on the CDR3 plus reference TRBV5-1 and TRBJ1-2, the full variable domain is KAGVTQTPRYLIKTRGQQVTLSCSPISGHRSVSWYQQTPGQGLQFLFEYFSETQRNKGNFPGRFSGRQFSNSRSEMNVSTLELGDSALYLCASSLESGTNYGYTFGSGTRLTVV.

The V gene is TRBV4-2, the J gene TRBJ1-1; D remains unclear. Germline CDR1 LGHNA, CDR2 YNFKEQ. V dropped 2 bases and J dropped 2 bases, with 15 bases sitting between them. This CDR3 has 16 residues. The CDR3 DNA reads TGTGCCAGCAGCCAATTAATAATAGCGGGAAACACTGAAGCTTTCTTT. Its protein product is CASSQLIIAGNTEAFF.

The J gene is TRBJ2-1, the V gene TRBV19; the D gene is possibly TRBD2 (6 bases). The CDR3 is made up of 15 amino acids. The germline CDR1 and CDR2 sequences are LNHDA and SQIVND (reference sequence). V was clipped by 7 bases and J by 1 base, with 14 bases between them. For the CDR3, the DNA is TGTGCCAGTACCCCCGGGGGTGGGTCCTACAATGAGCAGTTCTTC. It specifies CASTPGGGSYNEQFF.

V is TRBV5-1 and J is TRBJ2-1, with a weak D call TRBD1 (6 bases). CDR3 length: 15 residues. Germline lookup yields CDR1 SGHRS and CDR2 YFSETQ. V was clipped by 0 bases and J by 4 bases, with 11 bases between them. The CDR3 DNA is TGCGCCAGCAGCTTGGACAGGGCGACTTACAATGAGCAGTTCTTC. Its protein is CASSLDRATYNEQFF. Variable domain in full (rest from reference TRBV5-1 and TRBJ2-1): KAGVTQTPRYLIKTRGQQVTLSCSPISGHRSVSWYQQTPGQGLQFLFEYFSETQRNKGNFPGRFSGRQFSNSRSEMNVSTLELGDSALYLCASSLDRATYNEQFFGPGTRLTVL.

V gene TRBV11-2 combines with J gene TRBJ1-4, with TRBD1 as a possible D gene (6 bases). Trimming left V 0 bases short and J 8 bases short, with 13 bases between. Germline V CDR1 and CDR2: SGHAT, FQNNGV. This CDR3 contains 15 residues. CDR3 nucleotides: TGTGCCAGCAGCTTAGATAGGGGGGCTCCAGAAAAACTGTTTTTT. Translated, it gives CASSLDRGAPEKLFF.